This T cell receptor beta chain was retrieved from a study of blood T cell repertoires in COVID-19. Study summary: T cells, B-cell-depleted T cells, or PBMCs provided the cDNA or gDNA that served as material.

The length of the CDR3 is 18 residues. Germline trimming cut 3 bases from V and 0 bases from J; bases unmatched to any gene: 7. Generated by immunoSEQ multiplex PCR, the TCRdb table keeps only in-frame clones and is missing some. The sample carries tens of thousands of clones, approximately 90% recorded once. The chain joins TRBV23-1 to TRBJ2-2, with 10 bases that match TRBD1. TRBV23-1 is an ORF; its function is uncertain. The clonotype originates from a woman between 35 and 50 years old with active COVID-19. Material: peripheral blood. The CDR3 spells CASSHRDRGATNTGELFF. The CDR3 DNA sequence: TGCGCCAGCAGTCATCGGGACAGGGGAGCTACGAACACCGGGGAGCTGTTTTTT.